The 6 T cell receptor beta chains below come from one sample, sequenced in a study of shared clonotypes between healthy human individuals. The table came from immunoSEQ multiplex PCR; TCRdb's copy has only in-frame clones and leaves some out. The sample includes about 230,000 clones, 50% to 80% of them seen just once. The sample comprised memory CD4+ T cells sorted from blood. This sample's subset: CD45RA-negative fraction. Every receptor here comes from a young man in good health.

J is TRBJ2-7 and V is TRBV11-3; perhaps TRBD2 as D (5 bases). V lost 3 bases and J 6 bases, leaving 9 bases between the germline ends. Per germline, CDR1 SGHNT and CDR2 YENEEA. The CDR3 has 12 amino acids. This CDR3 reads CASSFDYSEQYF. For the CDR3, the DNA is TGTGCCAGCAGCTTCGACTATTCCGAGCAGTACTTC.

The V and J genes are TRBV29-1 and TRBJ1-5; maybe TRBD1 (5 bases). CDR1 SQVTM and CDR2 ANQGSEA come from the germline V gene. The CDR3 has 13 amino acids. V lost 4 bases, J lost 0 bases, and 7 bases lay in between. Here the CDR3 reads CSVGQSSNQPQHF. CDR3 coding DNA: TGCAGCGTTGGACAGAGTAGCAATCAGCCCCAGCATTTT.

The rearrangement links TRBV5-1 to TRBJ1-1, with no clear D. The V end was cut by 3 bases, the J end by 6 bases, with 18 bases between. The CDR3 runs to 15 residues. Germline CDR1 reads SGHRS; CDR2 reads YFSETQ. CDR3 amino acids: CASSSVASKEAEAFF. The DNA for the CDR3 is TGCGCCAGCAGCTCCGTTGCGAGTAAGGAAGCTGAAGCTTTCTTT.

The CDR3 region is CASSPFLAGGNFNQPQHF. CDR3 in DNA: TGTGCCAGCAGCCCCTTTCTGGCAGGGGGAAATTTCAATCAGCCCCAGCATTTT. The V and J genes are TRBV28 and TRBJ1-5; 7 bases line up with TRBD1. V lost 6 bases, J lost 3 bases, and 17 bases stayed unmatched. Germline loops: CDR1 MDHEN, CDR2 SYDVKM. This CDR3 is built from 18 residues. Together with reference TRBV28 and TRBJ1-5, the CDR3 gives the full variable domain: DVKVTQSSRYLVKRTGEKVFLECVQDMDHENMFWYRQDPGLGLRLIYFSYDVKMKEKGDIPEGYSVSREKKERFSLILESASTNQTSMYLCASSPFLAGGNFNQPQHFGDGTRLSIL.

V usage is TRBV6-6 and J usage is TRBJ1-1, with unresolved D. The V gene's germline CDR1 is MNHNY and CDR2 SVGAGI (reference sequence). CDR3 length: 14 residues. V lost 0 bases and J 5 bases, leaving 10 bases between the germline ends. This CDR3 reads CASSYSTGKTEAFF. The CDR3 DNA reads as TGTGCCAGCAGTTACTCGACCGGGAAAACTGAAGCTTTCTTT.

V gene TRBV19 combines with J gene TRBJ2-1; 8 nucleotides align to TRBD2. The CDR3 has 13 amino acids. V shed 10 bases and J 7 bases; nucleotides not matched to a gene: 9. CDR1 and CDR2 from the germline V gene are LNHDA and SQIVND (reference sequence). Here the CDR3 reads CATGTSGRNEQFF. DNA for the CDR3: TGTGCCACCGGAACTAGCGGCCGGAATGAGCAGTTCTTC.